Sequencing of this TCR beta chain was carried out in a study of T cells in Graves' hyperthyroidism and ophthalmopathy. Amplification targeted TCR beta CDR3 regions from RNA transcripts. First-round RT-PCR with HTBI primers amplified the TCR CDR3 region. A single record per CDR3 protein comes from TCRdb applying MiXCR to the multiplex PCR reads. Here the sample spans 730,000 or so distinct CDR3 sequences, roughly a sixth being singletons. In germline, CDR1 is LNHNV, CDR2 YYDKDF (reference sequence). CDR3 length: 14 residues. V lost 4 bases to trimming and J lost 3 bases, with 10 bases between them. This clonotype was seen once.

The clonotype comes from a woman aged 45 to 65 with Graves' hyperthyroidism that later progressed to Graves' ophthalmopathy. This chain joins TRBV15 and TRBJ1-5; no clear D gene. Sample: blood. In DNA form, the CDR3 reads TGTGCCACCAGCAACGTATATGACAATCAGCCCCAGCATTTT. Protein sequence: CATSNVYDNQPQHF.